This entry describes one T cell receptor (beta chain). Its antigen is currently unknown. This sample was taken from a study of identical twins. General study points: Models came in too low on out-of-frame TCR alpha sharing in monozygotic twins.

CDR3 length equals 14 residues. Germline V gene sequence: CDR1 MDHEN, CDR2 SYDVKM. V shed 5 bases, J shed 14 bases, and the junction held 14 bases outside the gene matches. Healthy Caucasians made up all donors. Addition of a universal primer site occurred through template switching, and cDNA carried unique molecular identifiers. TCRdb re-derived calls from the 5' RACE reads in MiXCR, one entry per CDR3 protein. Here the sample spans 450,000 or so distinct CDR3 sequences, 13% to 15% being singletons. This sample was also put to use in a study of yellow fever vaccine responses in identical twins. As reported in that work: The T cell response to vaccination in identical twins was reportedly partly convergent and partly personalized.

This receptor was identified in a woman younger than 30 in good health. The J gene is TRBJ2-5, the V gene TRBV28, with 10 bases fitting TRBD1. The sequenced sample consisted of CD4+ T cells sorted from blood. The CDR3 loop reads CASSQGQGGKPSYF. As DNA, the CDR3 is TGTGCCAGCAGTCAAGGACAGGGGGGGAAACCCTCTTACTTC.